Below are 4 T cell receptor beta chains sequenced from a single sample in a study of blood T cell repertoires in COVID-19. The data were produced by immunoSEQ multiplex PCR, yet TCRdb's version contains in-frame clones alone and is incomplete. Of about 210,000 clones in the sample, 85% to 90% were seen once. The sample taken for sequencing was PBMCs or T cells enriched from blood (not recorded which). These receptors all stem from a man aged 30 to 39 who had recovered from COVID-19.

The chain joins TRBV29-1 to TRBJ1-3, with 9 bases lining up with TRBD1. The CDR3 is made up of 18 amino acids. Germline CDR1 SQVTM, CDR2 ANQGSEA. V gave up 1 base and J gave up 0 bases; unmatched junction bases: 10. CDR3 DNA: TGCAGCGTTGAAGCCTCGAGGACAGGGGCAAGCTCTGGAAACACCATATATTTT. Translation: CSVEASRTGASSGNTIYF.

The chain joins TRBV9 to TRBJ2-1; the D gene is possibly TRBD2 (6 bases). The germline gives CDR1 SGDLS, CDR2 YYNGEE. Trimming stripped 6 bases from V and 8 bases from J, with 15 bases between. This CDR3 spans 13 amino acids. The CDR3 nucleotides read TGTGCCAGCACTTTGACTAGGGTGGATGAGCAGTTCTTC. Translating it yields CASTLTRVDEQFF.

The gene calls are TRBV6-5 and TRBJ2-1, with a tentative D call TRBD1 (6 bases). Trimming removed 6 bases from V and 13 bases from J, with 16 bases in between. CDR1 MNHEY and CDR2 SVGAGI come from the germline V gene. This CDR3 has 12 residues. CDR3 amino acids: CASRTSDRIQFF. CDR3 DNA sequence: TGTGCCAGCAGAACCTCGGACAGAATACAGTTCTTC.

CDR3 protein: CASSLTRISGNTIYF. Written as DNA, the CDR3 is TGTGCCAGCAGCTTGACAAGAATCTCTGGAAACACCATATATTTT. The genes are TRBV7-2 and TRBJ1-3; D remains ambiguous. Germline assignment: CDR1 SGHTA and CDR2 FQGNSA. The V gene lost 3 bases and the J gene lost 0 bases, with 9 bases spanning the gap. This CDR3 contains 15 residues. The full variable domain, with the rest looked up from reference TRBV7-2 and TRBJ1-3, is GAGVSQSPSNKVTEKGKDVELRCDPISGHTALYWYRQSLGQGLEFLIYFQGNSAPDKSGLPSDRFSAERTGGSVSTLTIQRTQQEDSAVYLCASSLTRISGNTIYFGEGSWLTVV.